This T cell receptor beta chain was profiled in a study of blood T cells in healthy people across ages. Trimming removed 1 base from V and 5 bases from J, with 9 bases in between. Germline V gene data show CDR1 as SGHDN and CDR2 as FVKESK. This CDR3 has 15 residues. A J-beta primer mix and a sample-barcoded 5' primer were used in a second PCR of about 7 to 12 cycles. Using its own MiXCR run on the 5' RACE reads, TCRdb lists one record per CDR3 protein. This repertoire shows some 1.1 million distinct CDR3 sequences, more than 30% found once; its top ten account for around 12%. This receptor was identified in a man between 18 and 29 years old in good health. Sequenced sample: blood. The chain combines TRBV14 with TRBJ1-6; D perhaps matches TRBD1 (5 bases). The CDR3 reads CASSQGGGNNSPLHF. The CDR3 nucleotides read TGTGCCAGCAGCCAAGGCGGGGGGAATAATTCACCCCTCCACTTT.